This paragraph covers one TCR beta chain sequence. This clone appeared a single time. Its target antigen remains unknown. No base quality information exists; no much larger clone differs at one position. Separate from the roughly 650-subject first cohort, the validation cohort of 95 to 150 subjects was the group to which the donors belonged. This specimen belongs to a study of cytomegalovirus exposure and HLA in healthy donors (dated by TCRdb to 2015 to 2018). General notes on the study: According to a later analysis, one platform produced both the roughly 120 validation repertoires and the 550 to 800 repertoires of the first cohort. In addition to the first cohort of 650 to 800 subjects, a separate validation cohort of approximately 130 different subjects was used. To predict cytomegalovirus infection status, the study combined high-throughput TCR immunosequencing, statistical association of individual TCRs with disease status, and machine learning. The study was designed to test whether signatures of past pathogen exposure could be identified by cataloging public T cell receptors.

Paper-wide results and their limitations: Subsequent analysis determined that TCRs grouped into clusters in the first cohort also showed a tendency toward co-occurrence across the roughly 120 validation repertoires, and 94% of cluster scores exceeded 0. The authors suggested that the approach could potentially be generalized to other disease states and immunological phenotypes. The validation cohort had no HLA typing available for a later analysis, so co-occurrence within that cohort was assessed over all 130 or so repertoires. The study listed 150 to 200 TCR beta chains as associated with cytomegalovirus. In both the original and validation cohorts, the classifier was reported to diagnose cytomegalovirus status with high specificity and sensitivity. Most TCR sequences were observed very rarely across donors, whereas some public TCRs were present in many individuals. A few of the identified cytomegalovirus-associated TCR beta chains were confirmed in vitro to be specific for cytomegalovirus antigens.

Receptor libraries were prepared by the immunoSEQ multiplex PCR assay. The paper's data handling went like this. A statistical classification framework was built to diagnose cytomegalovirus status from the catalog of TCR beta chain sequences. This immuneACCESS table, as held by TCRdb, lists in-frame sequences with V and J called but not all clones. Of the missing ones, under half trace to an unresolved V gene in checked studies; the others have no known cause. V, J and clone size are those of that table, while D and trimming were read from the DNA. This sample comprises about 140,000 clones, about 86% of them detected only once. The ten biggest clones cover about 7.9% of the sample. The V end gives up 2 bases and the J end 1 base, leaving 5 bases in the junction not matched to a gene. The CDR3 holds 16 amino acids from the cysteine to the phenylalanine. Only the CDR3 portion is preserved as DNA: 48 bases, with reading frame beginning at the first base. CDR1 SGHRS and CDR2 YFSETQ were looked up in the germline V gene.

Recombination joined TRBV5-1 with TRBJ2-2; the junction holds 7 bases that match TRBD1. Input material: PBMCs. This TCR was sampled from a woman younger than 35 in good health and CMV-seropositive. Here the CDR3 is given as CASSLQTGMNTGELFF. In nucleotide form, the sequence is TGCGCCAGCAGCTTACAGACAGGGATGAACACCGGGGAGCTGTTTTTT.